This T cell receptor (beta chain) was observed in a study of blood T cells in healthy people across ages. Then a second PCR, running roughly 7 to 11 cycles, was carried out with a sample-barcoded 5' primer and a J-beta primer mix. TCRdb reprocessed the 5' RACE reads via MiXCR and lists one record per CDR3 protein. The table includes around 2 million distinct CDR3 sequences, 39% detected once. This clonotype was observed a few times. The CDR3 contains 17 residues. From germline, CDR1 is MNHNY and CDR2 SVGAGI (reference sequence). Between the trimmed V and J ends, which lost 0 bases and 5 bases, there was a span of 19 bases.

The V call is TRBV6-6, the J call TRBJ1-1; tentatively, D is TRBD1 (5 bases). The TCR comes from a human donor in good health. Sequencing was carried out using blood. CDR3 DNA: TGTGCCAGCAGTTACTCCTACTTTCAGGGTGGGAGGACTGAAGCTTTCTTT. It is translated as CASSYSYFQGGRTEAFF.